The clone carrying this T cell receptor beta chain was detected many times. Its cognate antigen is unknown. MiXCR, applied by TCRdb to the 5' RACE reads, yields one record per CDR3 protein. The sample consists of several thousand distinct CDR3 sequences, around 3.9% of them appearing once. The germline V gene encodes CDR1 SQVTM and CDR2 ANQGSEA. Trimming removed 7 bases at V and 1 base at J, with 15 bases between. The CDR3 runs 14 residues. The data belong to a study of spatial heterogeneity in lung cancer. Across the whole study: Bulk RNA-seq from matched material yielded a T cell module score that correlated strongly with TCR transcript counts in tumor regions. Mean representation of each unique TCR and UMI combination in the raw reads exceeded nine occurrences. Study outcomes and limitations: Intratumoral expanded alpha and beta TCR counts were found to track tumor mutation counts.

Time point described: sample taken at primary tumor resection. In each case, whole RNA from tumor, nontumor lung or frozen PBMC was sequenced unsorted. The material sequenced was lung tumor tissue, taken at surgery. The TCR comes from a female donor with early-stage non-small cell lung cancer. This chain connects TRBV29-1 to TRBJ2-3; the D call may be TRBD1 or TRBD2 (5 bases each). The CDR3 sequence is CSARRWGGTDTQYF. CDR3 bases: TGCAGCGCCCGGAGGTGGGGCGGCACAGATACGCAGTATTTT.